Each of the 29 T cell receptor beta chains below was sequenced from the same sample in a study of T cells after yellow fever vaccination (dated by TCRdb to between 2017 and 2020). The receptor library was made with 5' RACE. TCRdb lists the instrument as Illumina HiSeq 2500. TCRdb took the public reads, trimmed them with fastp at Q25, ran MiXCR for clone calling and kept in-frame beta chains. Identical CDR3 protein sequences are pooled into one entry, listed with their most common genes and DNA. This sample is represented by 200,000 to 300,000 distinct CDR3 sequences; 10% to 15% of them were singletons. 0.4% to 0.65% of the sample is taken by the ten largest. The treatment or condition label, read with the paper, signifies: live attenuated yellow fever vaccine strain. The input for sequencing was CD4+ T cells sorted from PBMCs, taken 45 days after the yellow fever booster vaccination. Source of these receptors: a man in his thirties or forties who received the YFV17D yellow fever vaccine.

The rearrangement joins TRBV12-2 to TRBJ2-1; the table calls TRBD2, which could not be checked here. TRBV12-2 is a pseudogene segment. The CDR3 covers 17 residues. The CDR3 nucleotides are TGTGCAAGTCGCCCGACAAATGGACTAGCGGTCTACAATGAGCAGTTCTTC. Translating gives CASRPTNGLAVYNEQFF.

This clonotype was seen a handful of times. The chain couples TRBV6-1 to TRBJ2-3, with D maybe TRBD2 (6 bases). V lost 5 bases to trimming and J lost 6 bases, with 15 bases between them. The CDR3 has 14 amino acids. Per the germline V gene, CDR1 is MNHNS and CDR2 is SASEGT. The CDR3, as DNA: TGTGCCAGCAGTCGGGACTTGGGGATGGATACGCAGTATTTT. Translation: CASSRDLGMDTQYF.

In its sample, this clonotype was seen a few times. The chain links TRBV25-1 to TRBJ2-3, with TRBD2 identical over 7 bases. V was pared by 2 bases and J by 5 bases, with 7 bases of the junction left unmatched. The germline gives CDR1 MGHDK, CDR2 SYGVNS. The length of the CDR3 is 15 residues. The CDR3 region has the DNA TGTGCCAGCAGTGAAGAGCGGGATATAAAAGATACGCAGTATTTT. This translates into CASSEERDIKDTQYF.

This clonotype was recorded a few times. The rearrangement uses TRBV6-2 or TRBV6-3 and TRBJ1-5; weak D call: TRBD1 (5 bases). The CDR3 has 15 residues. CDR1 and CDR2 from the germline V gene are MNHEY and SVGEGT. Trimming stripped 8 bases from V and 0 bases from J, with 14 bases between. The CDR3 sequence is CASHKRGDSNQPQHF. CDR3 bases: TGTGCCAGCCACAAAAGGGGTGATAGCAATCAGCCCCAGCATTTT.

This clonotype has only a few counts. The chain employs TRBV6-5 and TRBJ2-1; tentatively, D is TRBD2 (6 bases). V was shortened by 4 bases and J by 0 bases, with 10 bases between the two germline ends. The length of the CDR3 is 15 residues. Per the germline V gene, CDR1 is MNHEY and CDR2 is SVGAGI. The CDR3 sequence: CASSFGGISYNEQFF. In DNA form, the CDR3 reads TGTGCCAGCAGTTTCGGCGGGATCTCCTACAATGAGCAGTTCTTC.

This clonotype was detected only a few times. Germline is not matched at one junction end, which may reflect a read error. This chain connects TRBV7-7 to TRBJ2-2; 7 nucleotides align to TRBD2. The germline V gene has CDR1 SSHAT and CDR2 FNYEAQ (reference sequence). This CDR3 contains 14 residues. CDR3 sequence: CASRAGANTGELFF. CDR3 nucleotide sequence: TGTGCTAGCAGGGCGGGAGCGAACACCGGGGAGCTGTTTTTT.

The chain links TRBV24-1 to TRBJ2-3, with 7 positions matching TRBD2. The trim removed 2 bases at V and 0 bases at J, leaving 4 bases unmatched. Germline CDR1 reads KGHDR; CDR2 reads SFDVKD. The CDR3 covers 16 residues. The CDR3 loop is CATSDSWGGSTDTQYF. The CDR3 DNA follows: TGTGCCACCAGTGATTCCTGGGGGGGTAGCACAGATACGCAGTATTTT.

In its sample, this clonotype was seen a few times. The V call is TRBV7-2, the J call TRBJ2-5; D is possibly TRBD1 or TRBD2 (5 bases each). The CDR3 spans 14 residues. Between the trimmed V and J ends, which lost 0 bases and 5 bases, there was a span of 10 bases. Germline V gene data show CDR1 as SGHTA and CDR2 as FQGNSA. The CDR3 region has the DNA TGTGCCAGCAGCTTAGCGCCGAGGGGTGAGACCCAGTACTTC. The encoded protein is CASSLAPRGETQYF.

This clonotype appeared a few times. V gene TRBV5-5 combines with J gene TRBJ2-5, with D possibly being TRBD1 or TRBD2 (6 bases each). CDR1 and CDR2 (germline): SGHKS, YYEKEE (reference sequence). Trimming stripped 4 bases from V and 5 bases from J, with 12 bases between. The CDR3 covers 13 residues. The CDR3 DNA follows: TGTGCCAGCAGCCGCGGGGACATCGAGACCCAGTACTTC. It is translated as CASSRGDIETQYF. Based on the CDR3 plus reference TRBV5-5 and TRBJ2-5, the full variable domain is DAGVTQSPTHLIKTRGQQVTLRCSPISGHKSVSWYQQVLGQGPQFIFQYYEKEERGRGNFPDRFSARQFPNYSSELNVNALLLGDSALYLCASSRGDIETQYFGPGTRLLVL.

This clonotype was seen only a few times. CDR3 bases: TGCAGTGCTAGAGATGGTACTAGCGGGAGGGTAGGCGAGCAGTTCTTC. This codes for CSARDGTSGRVGEQFF. This chain connects TRBV20-1 to TRBJ2-1; 13 nucleotides align to TRBD2. The CDR3 length is 16 residues. V lost 0 bases to trimming and J lost 10 bases; unmatched junction nucleotides: 9. Germline-derived CDR1 and CDR2 are DFQATT and SNEGSKA (reference sequence).

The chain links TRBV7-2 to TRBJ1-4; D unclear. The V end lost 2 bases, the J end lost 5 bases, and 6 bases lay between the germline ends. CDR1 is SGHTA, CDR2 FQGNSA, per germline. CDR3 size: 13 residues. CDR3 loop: CASSLRQNEKLFF. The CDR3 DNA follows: TGTGCCAGCAGCTTAAGGCAGAATGAAAAACTGTTTTTT. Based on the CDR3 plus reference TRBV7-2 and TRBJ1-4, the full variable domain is GAGVSQSPSNKVTEKGKDVELRCDPISGHTALYWYRQSLGQGLEFLIYFQGNSAPDKSGLPSDRFSAERTGGSVSTLTIQRTQQEDSAVYLCASSLRQNEKLFFGSGTQLSVL.

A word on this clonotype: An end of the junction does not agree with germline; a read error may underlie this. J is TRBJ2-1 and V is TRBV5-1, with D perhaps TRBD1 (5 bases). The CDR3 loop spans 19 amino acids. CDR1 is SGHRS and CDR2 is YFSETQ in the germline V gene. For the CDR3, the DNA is TGCGCCAGCCGCTTCATTTCAGGGAACCATCCGAGCAGCTACAATGAGCAGTTCTTC. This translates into CASRFISGNHPSSYNEQFF.

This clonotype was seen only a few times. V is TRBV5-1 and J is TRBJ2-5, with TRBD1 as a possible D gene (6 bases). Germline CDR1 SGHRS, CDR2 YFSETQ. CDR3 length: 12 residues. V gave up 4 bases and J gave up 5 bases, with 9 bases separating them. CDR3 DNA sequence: TGCGCCAGCAGCGTAGGACAGGAGACCCAGTACTTC. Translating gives CASSVGQETQYF.

CDR3 nucleotides: TGCGCCAGCAGCTTGGCCCCTGGCACCGGGGAGCTGTTTTTT. Protein product: CASSLAPGTGELFF. The chain employs TRBV5-1 and TRBJ2-2; no clear D. Trimming removed 0 bases from V and 4 bases from J, with 7 bases in between. Germline values: CDR1 SGHRS, CDR2 YFSETQ. The CDR3 sequence is 14 residues long.

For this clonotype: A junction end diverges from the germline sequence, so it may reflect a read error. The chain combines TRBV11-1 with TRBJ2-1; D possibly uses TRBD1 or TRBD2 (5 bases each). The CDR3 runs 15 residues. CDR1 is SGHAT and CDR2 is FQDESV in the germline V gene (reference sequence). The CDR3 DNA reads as TGTGCCAGCAGCTTACGGGACCAGGCCTACCATGAGCAGTTCTTC. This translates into CASSLRDQAYHEQFF.

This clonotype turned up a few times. In nucleotides, the CDR3 is TGCAGTGCTAGGACTGGGATGACCTACGAGCAGTACTTC. Translating gives CSARTGMTYEQYF. V gene TRBV20-1 combines with J gene TRBJ2-7; D is ambiguous. CDR1 is DFQATT, CDR2 SNEGSKA, per germline (reference sequence). CDR3 size: 13 residues. V shed 3 bases and J shed 2 bases, with 11 bases lying between them.

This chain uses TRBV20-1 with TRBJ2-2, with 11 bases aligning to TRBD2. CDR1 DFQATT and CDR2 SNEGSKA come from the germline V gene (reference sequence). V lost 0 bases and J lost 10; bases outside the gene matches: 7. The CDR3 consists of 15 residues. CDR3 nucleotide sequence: TGCAGTGCTAGAGATAGGCGACTAGCGGGGACGGAGCTGTTTTTT. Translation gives CSARDRRLAGTELFF.

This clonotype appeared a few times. The CDR3 loop reads CSVVLGVGANVLTF. CDR3 nucleotides: TGCAGCGTTGTGTTGGGGGTAGGGGCCAACGTCCTGACTTTC. The V and J genes are TRBV29-1 and TRBJ2-6; D is perhaps TRBD1 or TRBD2 (5 bases each). Trimming left V 4 bases short and J 4 bases short, with 11 bases between. From germline, CDR1 is SQVTM and CDR2 ANQGSEA. There are 14 residues in the CDR3. The full variable domain, its missing parts supplied by reference TRBV29-1 and TRBJ2-6, is SAVISQKPSRDICQRGTSLTIQCQVDSQVTMMFWYRQQPGQSLTLIATANQGSEATYESGFVIDKFPISRPNLTFSTLTVSNMSPEDSSIYLCSVVLGVGANVLTFGAGSRLTVL.

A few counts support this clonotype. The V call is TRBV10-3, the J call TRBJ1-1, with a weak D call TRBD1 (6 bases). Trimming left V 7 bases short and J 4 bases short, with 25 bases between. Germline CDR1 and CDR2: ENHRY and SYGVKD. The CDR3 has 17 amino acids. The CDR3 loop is CAITQQGSALAGTEAFF. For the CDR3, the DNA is TGTGCCATCACCCAGCAGGGGTCAGCCCTCGCGGGCACTGAAGCTTTCTTT.

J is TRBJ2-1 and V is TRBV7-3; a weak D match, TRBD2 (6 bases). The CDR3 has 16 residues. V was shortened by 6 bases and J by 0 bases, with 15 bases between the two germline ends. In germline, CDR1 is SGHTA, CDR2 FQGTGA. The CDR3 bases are TGTGCCAGCAGGATGATCGGAGGGGCCTCCTACAATGAGCAGTTCTTC. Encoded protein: CASRMIGGASYNEQFF.

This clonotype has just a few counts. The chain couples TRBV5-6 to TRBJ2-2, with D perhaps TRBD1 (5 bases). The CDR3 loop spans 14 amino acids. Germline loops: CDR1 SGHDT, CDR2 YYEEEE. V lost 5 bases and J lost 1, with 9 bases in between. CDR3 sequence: CASSIQGNTGELFF. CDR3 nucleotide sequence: TGTGCCAGCAGTATTCAGGGGAACACCGGGGAGCTGTTTTTT.

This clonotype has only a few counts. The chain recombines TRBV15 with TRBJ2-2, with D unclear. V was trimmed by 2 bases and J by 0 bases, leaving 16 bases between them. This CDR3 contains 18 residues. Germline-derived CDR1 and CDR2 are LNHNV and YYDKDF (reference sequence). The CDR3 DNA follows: TGTGCCACCAGCAGACCGGAACAAGGGAAGGCGAACACCGGGGAGCTGTTTTTT. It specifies CATSRPEQGKANTGELFF.

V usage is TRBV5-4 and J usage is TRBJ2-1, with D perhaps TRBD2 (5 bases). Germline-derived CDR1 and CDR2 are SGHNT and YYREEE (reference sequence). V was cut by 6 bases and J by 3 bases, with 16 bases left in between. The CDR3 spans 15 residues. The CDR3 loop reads CASIPRPGSYNEQFF. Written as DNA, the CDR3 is TGTGCCAGCATCCCCCGACCGGGGAGCTACAATGAGCAGTTCTTC.

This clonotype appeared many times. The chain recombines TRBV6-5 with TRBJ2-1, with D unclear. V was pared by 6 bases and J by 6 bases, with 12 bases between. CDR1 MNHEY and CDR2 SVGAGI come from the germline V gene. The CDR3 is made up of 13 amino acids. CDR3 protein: CASSRVVANEQFF. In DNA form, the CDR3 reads TGTGCCAGCAGCCGGGTCGTGGCCAATGAGCAGTTCTTC.

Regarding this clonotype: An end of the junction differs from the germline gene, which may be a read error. The CDR3 here is CACSPTGLAGTPGAQYF. DNA of the CDR3: TGTGCCTGCAGCCCTACGGGACTAGCGGGAACGCCAGGGGCCCAGTACTTC. This chain joins TRBV3-1 and TRBJ2-5; 13 nucleotides match TRBD2. This CDR3 spans 17 amino acids. Germline CDR1 is LGHDT and CDR2 is YNNKEL (reference sequence).

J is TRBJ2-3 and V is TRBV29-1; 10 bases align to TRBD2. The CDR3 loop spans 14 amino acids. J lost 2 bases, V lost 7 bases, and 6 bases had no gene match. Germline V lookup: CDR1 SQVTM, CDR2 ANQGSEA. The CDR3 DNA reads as TGCAGCGCCACTAGCGGGGACATCACAGATACGCAGTATTTT. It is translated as CSATSGDITDTQYF.

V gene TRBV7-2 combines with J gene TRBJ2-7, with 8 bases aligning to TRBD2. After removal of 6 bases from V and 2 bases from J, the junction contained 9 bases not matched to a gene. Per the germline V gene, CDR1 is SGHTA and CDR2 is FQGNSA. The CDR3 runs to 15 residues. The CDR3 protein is CASSPAGVLTYEQYF. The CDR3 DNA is TGTGCCAGCAGTCCAGCGGGGGTACTAACCTACGAGCAGTACTTC.

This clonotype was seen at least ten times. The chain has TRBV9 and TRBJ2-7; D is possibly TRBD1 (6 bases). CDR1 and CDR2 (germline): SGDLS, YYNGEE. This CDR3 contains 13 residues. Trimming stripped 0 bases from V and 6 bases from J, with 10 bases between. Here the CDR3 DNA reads TGTGCCAGCAGCGTAGGAACAGGGCTCGAGCAGTACTTC. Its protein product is CASSVGTGLEQYF. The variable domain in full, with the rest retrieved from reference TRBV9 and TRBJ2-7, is DSGVTQTPKHLITATGQRVTLRCSPRSGDLSVYWYQQSLDQGLQFLIQYYNGEERAKGNILERFSAQQFPDLHSELNLSSLELGDSALYFCASSVGTGLEQYFGPGTRLTVT.

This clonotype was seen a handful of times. The CDR3: CASSSSTGIRTGELFF. DNA for the CDR3: TGTGCCAGCAGTTCGTCGACAGGTATCCGCACCGGGGAGCTGTTTTTT. The chain recombines TRBV7-2 with TRBJ2-2; a weak D match, TRBD1 (6 bases). The ends were cut back, 6 bases at V and 4 bases at J, with 18 bases in the middle. The germline V gene has CDR1 SGHTA and CDR2 FQGNSA. This CDR3 comprises 16 residues.